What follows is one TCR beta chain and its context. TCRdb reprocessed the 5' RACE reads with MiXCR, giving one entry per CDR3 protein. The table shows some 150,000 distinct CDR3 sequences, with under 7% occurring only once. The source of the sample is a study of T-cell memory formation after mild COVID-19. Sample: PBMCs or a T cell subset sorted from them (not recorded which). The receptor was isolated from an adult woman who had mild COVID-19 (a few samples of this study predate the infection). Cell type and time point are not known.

The CDR3 reads CASSLVGRVETQYF. The CDR3 DNA sequence: TGTGCCAGCAGCTTAGTTGGTAGGGTTGAGACCCAGTACTTC. This rearrangement joins TRBV7-8 to TRBJ2-5; D is undetermined. The CDR3 consists of 14 residues. The germline CDR1 and CDR2 sequences are SGHVS and FQNEAQ. V lost 1 base, J lost 5 bases, and 11 bases lay in between.